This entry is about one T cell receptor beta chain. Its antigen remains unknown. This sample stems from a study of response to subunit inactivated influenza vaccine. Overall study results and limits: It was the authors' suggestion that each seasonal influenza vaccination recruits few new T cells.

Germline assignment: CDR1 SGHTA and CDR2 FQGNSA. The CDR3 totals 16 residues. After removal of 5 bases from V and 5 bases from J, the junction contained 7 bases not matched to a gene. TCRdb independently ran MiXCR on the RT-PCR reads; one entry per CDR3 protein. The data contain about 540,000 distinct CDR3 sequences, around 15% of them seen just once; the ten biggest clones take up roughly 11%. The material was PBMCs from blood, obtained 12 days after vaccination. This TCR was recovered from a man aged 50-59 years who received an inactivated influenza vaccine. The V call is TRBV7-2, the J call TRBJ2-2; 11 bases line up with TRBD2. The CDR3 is CASSILAGDLTGELFF. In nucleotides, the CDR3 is TGTGCCAGCAGCATACTAGCGGGAGATTTGACCGGGGAGCTGTTTTTT.